Following are 25 T cell receptor beta chains from one sample sequenced in a study of blood T cell repertoires in COVID-19. The data were produced by immunoSEQ multiplex PCR, yet TCRdb's version contains in-frame clones alone and is incomplete. The sample yields 100,000 or so clones, about 88% seen once. Sequenced material: peripheral blood. All receptors come from a man younger than 40 in a cohort sampled during active COVID-19.

The rearrangement links TRBV28 to TRBJ2-7, with TRBD2 identical over 8 bases. This CDR3 has 17 residues. J lost 3 bases, V lost 3 bases, and 13 bases had no gene match. Germline CDR1 reads MDHEN; CDR2 reads SYDVKM. The CDR3 sequence is CASSFLPTSVHFYEQYF. As DNA, the CDR3 is TGTGCCAGCAGTTTCCTGCCGACTAGCGTCCATTTCTACGAGCAGTACTTC.

This chain connects TRBV24-1 to TRBJ2-3; D remains unclear. The CDR3 loop spans 11 amino acids. The V end was cut by 10 bases, the J end by 0 bases, with 4 bases between. Germline CDR1 reads KGHDR; CDR2 reads SFDVKD. DNA of the CDR3: TGTGCCACGCAGAGCACAGATACGCAGTATTTT. It specifies CATQSTDTQYF.

V usage is TRBV7-8 and J usage is TRBJ2-7, with a tentative D call TRBD1 (7 bases). Trimming removed 1 base at V and 1 base at J, with 14 bases between. Germline-derived CDR1 and CDR2 are SGHVS and FQNEAQ. This CDR3 region has 16 residues. The CDR3 bases are TGTGCCAGCAGCTTAGTAGCAGGGGGGCATTCCTACGAGCAGTACTTC. The encoded protein is CASSLVAGGHSYEQYF.

Points on this clone: Other DNA sequences from this sample encode an identical CDR3 as well. The V call is TRBV11-3, the J call TRBJ1-1; D remains unclear. The CDR3 has 13 residues. The germline V gene encodes CDR1 SGHNT and CDR2 YENEEA. The V gene lost 4 bases and the J gene lost 1 base, with 7 bases spanning the gap. In DNA, the CDR3 is TGTGCCAGCAGCTCGCGGAGGAACACTGAAGCTTTCTTT. This sequence encodes CASSSRRNTEAFF.

The chain has TRBV29-1 and TRBJ2-7; 8 bases map to TRBD1. CDR3 length: 13 residues. CDR1 and CDR2 from the germline V gene are SQVTM and ANQGSEA. V lost 7 bases to trimming and J lost 6 bases; unmatched junction nucleotides: 11. CDR3 residues: CSAGTATGGEQYF. Here the CDR3 DNA reads TGCAGCGCAGGGACCGCAACAGGGGGCGAGCAGTACTTC.

This rearrangement joins TRBV3-1 (or the pseudogene TRBV3-2) to TRBJ2-7, with TRBD2 matching over 7 bases. J gave up 0 bases and V 0 bases, and 8 bases lay outside the gene matches. The CDR3 runs 17 residues. From germline, CDR1 is LGHDT and CDR2 YNNKEL (reference sequence). This chain's CDR3 is CASSQEGEGLSSYEQYF. DNA of the CDR3: TGTGCCAGCAGCCAAGAAGGGGAGGGACTGAGCTCCTACGAGCAGTACTTC.

The chain recombines TRBV7-2 with TRBJ1-2; 7 bases are a match to TRBD1. There are 13 residues in the CDR3. The V and J ends lost 3 bases and 4 bases, in that order; junction bases with no gene match: 2. The V gene's germline CDR1 is SGHTA and CDR2 FQGNSA. This chain's CDR3 is CASSLGTVYGYTF. The CDR3 DNA sequence: TGTGCCAGCAGCTTGGGGACAGTCTATGGCTACACCTTC.

The chain carries TRBV30 and TRBJ1-2; 9 bases are shared with TRBD1. The length of the CDR3 is 13 residues. CDR1 is GTSNPN, CDR2 SVGIG, per germline (reference sequence). V lost 3 bases and J lost 5; bases outside the gene matches: 4. The chain's CDR3 is CAWRYDRGYGYTF. CDR3 bases: TGTGCCTGGAGGTACGACAGGGGGTATGGCTACACCTTC.

The table lists this clone with a count of one. The CDR3 DNA follows: TGTGCCAGCACGAGACAGGGGAACATTCAGTACTTC. Translated: CASTRQGNIQYF. V gene TRBV6-5 combines with J gene TRBJ2-4, with TRBD1 matching over 8 bases. Trimming took 7 bases from V and 7 from J; bases not matched to a gene: 3. This CDR3 is 12 amino acids long. Per germline, CDR1 MNHEY and CDR2 SVGAGI.

The genes are TRBV7-9 and TRBJ1-2; D unresolved. Trimming took off 5 bases at V and 1 base at J, with 5 bases between the two ends. Germline CDR1 is SEHNR and CDR2 is FQNEAQ (reference sequence). CDR3 length: 12 amino acids. Here the CDR3 reads CASSPLNYGYTF. Here the CDR3 DNA reads TGTGCCAGCAGCCCCCTTAACTATGGCTACACCTTC.

This sequence joins TRBV24-1 and TRBJ1-5, with a weak D call TRBD1 (5 bases). Trimming stripped 2 bases from V and 1 base from J, with 11 bases between. Germline V gene data show CDR1 as KGHDR and CDR2 as SFDVKD. This CDR3 is 16 amino acids long. The CDR3, as DNA: TGTGCCACCAGTGATTCTGGCCGGACAAGCAATCAGCCCCAGCATTTT. Translation: CATSDSGRTSNQPQHF.

V is TRBV18 and J is TRBJ1-5; 7 nucleotides match TRBD1. There are 17 residues in the CDR3. In germline, CDR1 is KGHSH, CDR2 LQKENI. The junction had 9 bases not matched to a gene; V was cut back by 2 bases and J by 2 bases. The CDR3 here is CASSPRTGLDGNQPQHF. Here the CDR3 DNA reads TGTGCCAGCTCACCAAGGACAGGACTGGATGGCAATCAGCCCCAGCATTTT.

The chain employs TRBV3-1 (or the pseudogene TRBV3-2) and TRBJ2-5; 13 positions match TRBD2. CDR1 and CDR2 from the germline V gene are LGHDT and YNNKEL (reference sequence). The CDR3 extends over 16 amino acids. Trimming at V came to 4 bases and at J to 4 bases, leaving 6 bases not matched to a gene. CDR3 coding DNA: TGTGCCAGCAGCCCCCGACTAGCGGGGGGTCTAGAGACCCAGTACTTC. Translated: CASSPRLAGGLETQYF.

V and J are TRBV6-1 and TRBJ2-7; D might be TRBD2 (5 bases). V was trimmed by 2 bases and J by 4 bases, leaving 15 bases between them. The CDR3 is made up of 15 amino acids. CDR1 is MNHNS, CDR2 SASEGT, per germline. In DNA form, the CDR3 reads TGTGCCAGCAGTGAATCGGGGATTGGTACATACGAGCAGTACTTC. It translates to CASSESGIGTYEQYF.

V usage is TRBV3-1 (or the pseudogene TRBV3-2) and J usage is TRBJ2-3, with 9 bases fitting TRBD2. The CDR3 length is 15 residues. With 1 base clipped from V and 6 bases from J, the junction kept 5 bases outside the gene matches. Per the germline V gene, CDR1 is LGHDT and CDR2 is YNNKEL (reference sequence). CDR3 protein: CASSQVTLAGDTQYF. Written as DNA, the CDR3 is TGTGCCAGCAGCCAAGTCACGCTAGCGGGGGATACGCAGTATTTT.

V is TRBV5-1 and J is TRBJ2-7, with D perhaps TRBD1 (6 bases). Deletions cut 6 bases from V and 6 bases from J, with 19 bases between. Germline V gene data show CDR1 as SGHRS and CDR2 as YFSETQ. This CDR3 region has 14 residues. CDR3 coding DNA: TGCGCCAGCAATCAGGGGCCGGAAGGGGGCGAGCAGTACTTC. Translating gives CASNQGPEGGEQYF.

V gene TRBV6-5 combines with J gene TRBJ1-3; D unclear. The germline V gene encodes CDR1 MNHEY and CDR2 SVGAGI. Trimming removed 8 bases at V and 1 base at J, with 3 bases between. This CDR3 region has 11 residues. The DNA of the CDR3 is TGTGCCAGCCGTTCTGGAAACACCATATATTTT. It codes for CASRSGNTIYF.

The rearrangement uses TRBV12-3 or TRBV12-4 and TRBJ1-2; D might be TRBD1 (6 bases). The ends were cut back, 6 bases at V and 2 bases at J, with 10 bases in the middle. This CDR3 is built from 13 residues. The CDR3 sequence is CASSTGKNYGYTF. Here the CDR3 DNA reads TGTGCCAGCAGCACAGGGAAAAACTATGGCTACACCTTC.

The gene calls are TRBV2 and TRBJ2-5; D perhaps matches TRBD1 (5 bases). V was clipped by 8 bases and J by 5 bases, with 9 bases between them. Germline CDR1 is SNHLY and CDR2 is FYNNEI. CDR3 length: 11 amino acids. The CDR3 spells CASGARETQYF. CDR3 bases: TGTGCCAGCGGGGCGAGGGAGACCCAGTACTTC.

The rearrangement joins TRBV2 to TRBJ1-2, with D possibly matching TRBD1 (5 bases). V lost 6 bases and J lost 4, with 15 bases in between. Germline V gene lookup returns CDR1 SNHLY and CDR2 FYNNEI. The CDR3 has 14 residues. The DNA of the CDR3 is TGTGCCAGCAGGCAGGGTGATGCAGGCTATGGCTACACCTTC. Translating gives CASRQGDAGYGYTF.

The chain combines TRBV6-5 with TRBJ2-3; D gene ambiguous. The CDR3 has 14 residues. Trimming left V 0 bases short and J 0 bases short, with 4 bases between. CDR1 and CDR2 (germline): MNHEY, SVGAGI. This CDR3 is CASSYSRSTDTQYF. The CDR3 region has the DNA TGTGCCAGCAGTTACTCCAGGAGCACAGATACGCAGTATTTT.

This clone was seen a single time. The V call is TRBV5-1, the J call TRBJ2-3; 10 bases fit TRBD2. The ends lost 0 bases at V and 2 bases at J; junction bases unmatched: 6. The germline V gene encodes CDR1 SGHRS and CDR2 YFSETQ. This CDR3 contains 17 residues. The CDR3 loop reads CASSLVAGGQFTDTQYF. The CDR3 coding sequence is TGCGCCAGCAGCTTGGTAGCGGGGGGCCAATTCACAGATACGCAGTATTTT. The full variable domain, in which reference TRBV5-1 and TRBJ2-3 provide the parts outside the CDR3, is KAGVTQTPRYLIKTRGQQVTLSCSPISGHRSVSWYQQTPGQGLQFLFEYFSETQRNKGNFPGRFSGRQFSNSRSEMNVSTLELGDSALYLCASSLVAGGQFTDTQYFGPGTRLTVL.

The rearrangement links TRBV6-5 to TRBJ1-6, with TRBD1 identical over 8 bases. The ends lost 2 bases at V and 8 bases at J; junction bases unmatched: 5. The CDR3 runs to 15 residues. Germline values: CDR1 MNHEY, CDR2 SVGAGI. CDR3 bases: TGTGCCAGCAGTTACCAGGGGGCGCTTGATTCACCCCTCCACTTT. Translated: CASSYQGALDSPLHF.

This clone was detected a few times. The J gene is TRBJ2-7, the V gene TRBV5-6; D uncertain. The germline gives CDR1 SGHDT, CDR2 YYEEEE. V was shortened by 1 base and J by 5 bases, with 10 bases between the two germline ends. The CDR3 consists of 13 residues. The CDR3 protein is CASSLRSPNEQYF. The CDR3 bases are TGTGCCAGCAGCTTGCGGTCCCCAAACGAGCAGTACTTC.

This chain connects TRBV28 to TRBJ1-3; D ambiguous. Per germline, CDR1 MDHEN and CDR2 SYDVKM. The CDR3 is 14 amino acids. V lost 6 bases to trimming and J lost 1 base, with 10 bases between them. The CDR3 DNA reads as TGTGCCAGCAGGCGGGTATGGTCTGGAAACACCATATATTTT. It is translated as CASRRVWSGNTIYF. The full variable domain, with the rest looked up from reference TRBV28 and TRBJ1-3, is DVKVTQSSRYLVKRTGEKVFLECVQDMDHENMFWYRQDPGLGLRLIYFSYDVKMKEKGDIPEGYSVSREKKERFSLILESASTNQTSMYLCASRRVWSGNTIYFGEGSWLTVV.